The 15 T cell receptor beta chains below come from one sample, sequenced in a study of graft-versus-host responses after intestinal transplantation. The repertoire was sequenced with immunoSEQ multiplex PCR; TCRdb's copy has only in-frame clones and lacks some. The sample lists roughly 99,000 clones, about 83% occurring once. The source material was PBMCs, sampled 255 days after intestinal transplant. Source of these receptors: a human patient who received an intestinal transplant, so some T cells may come from the graft donor.

The chain recombines TRBV7-2 with TRBJ1-2, with 10 bases lining up with TRBD1. This CDR3 is built from 15 residues. The germline CDR1 and CDR2 sequences are SGHTA and FQGNSA. Losses at the gene ends were 4 bases for V and 3 bases for J; bases not matched to a gene: 5. CDR3 sequence reads: CASSWGTGVDYGYTF. The CDR3 DNA reads as TGTGCCAGCAGCTGGGGGACAGGGGTGGACTATGGCTACACCTTC.

This clone was picked up one time. Written as DNA, the CDR3 is TGTGCCTACGCGAGTGTCTACGGTTACAATGAGCAGTTCTTC. This gives the protein CAYASVYGYNEQFF. The V gene is TRBV30, the J gene TRBJ2-1; D is unresolved. V gave up 7 bases and J gave up 4 bases, with 17 bases separating them. The length of the CDR3 is 14 residues. The germline gives CDR1 GTSNPN, CDR2 SVGIG (reference sequence). Drawing the rest from reference TRBV30 and TRBJ2-1, the complete variable domain is SQTIHQWPATLVQPVGSPLSLECTVEGTSNPNLYWYRQAAGRGLQLLFYSVGIGQISSEVPQNLSASRPQDRQFILSSKKLLLSDSGFYLCAYASVYGYNEQFFGPGTRLTVL.

The J gene is TRBJ2-2, the V gene TRBV6-5, with D hard to call. V was clipped by 5 bases and J by 6 bases, with 13 bases between them. Germline V gene sequence: CDR1 MNHEY, CDR2 SVGAGI. The CDR3 spans 14 residues. DNA for the CDR3: TGTGCCAGCAGTGAAAGAAGCCACTCCGGGGAGCTGTTTTTT. Protein sequence: CASSERSHSGELFF.

This clone was seen a few times. The chain is built from TRBV6-1 and TRBJ2-1, with TRBD2 as a possible D gene (5 bases). Trimming took 7 bases from V and 3 from J, leaving 13 bases between them. This CDR3 comprises 14 residues. The germline V gene has CDR1 MNHNS and CDR2 SASEGT. The CDR3 spells CASTPGLDYNEQFF. In DNA form, the CDR3 reads TGTGCCAGCACTCCCGGACTGGACTACAATGAGCAGTTCTTC.

The chain combines TRBV4-1 with TRBJ2-1; D unresolved. The CDR3 contains 16 residues. Trimming removed 0 bases from V and 6 bases from J, with 15 bases in between. Germline CDR1 MGHRA, CDR2 YSYEKL. The CDR3 is CASSQETSGWINEQFF. CDR3 coding DNA: TGCGCCAGCAGCCAAGAAACATCGGGCTGGATCAATGAGCAGTTCTTC.

The chain joins TRBV28 to TRBJ2-7; D possibly corresponds to TRBD2 (6 bases). Germline CDR1 and CDR2: MDHEN and SYDVKM. This CDR3 has 14 amino acids. Trimming removed 5 bases at V and 6 bases at J, with 17 bases between. The CDR3 protein is CASSVPLGTGEQYF. The CDR3 DNA reads TGTGCCAGCAGTGTCCCACTGGGGACTGGCGAGCAGTACTTC. The whole variable domain, filled in from reference TRBV28 and TRBJ2-7, reads DVKVTQSSRYLVKRTGEKVFLECVQDMDHENMFWYRQDPGLGLRLIYFSYDVKMKEKGDIPEGYSVSREKKERFSLILESASTNQTSMYLCASSVPLGTGEQYFGPGTRLTVT.

The genes are TRBV12-5 and TRBJ2-3; TRBD1 agrees at 8 bases. Unmatched junction bases numbered 7, after V lost 7 bases and J lost 4 bases. The CDR3 spans 14 residues. CDR1 and CDR2 from the germline V gene are LGHNT and FRNRAP. The DNA for the CDR3 is TGTGCTAGTGCCCCCGACAGGGGCCCAGATACGCAGTATTTT. This sequence encodes CASAPDRGPDTQYF.

Note on this clone: Mismatch with germline at one junction end may stem from a read error. V is TRBV4-2 and J is TRBJ2-7; the D gene could be TRBD1 or TRBD2 (6 bases each). Germline lookup yields CDR1 LGHNA and CDR2 YNFKEQ. This CDR3 is 16 amino acids long. In nucleotides, the CDR3 is TGTGCCAGCAGCCAAGATCCCGCCGGGGGCTCCCACGAGCAGTACTTC. Translation: CASSQDPAGGSHEQYF.

This clone was counted between two and nine times. CDR3 residues: CASSLLLAYGYTF. The CDR3 DNA reads TGTGCCAGCAGCCTCCTTTTAGCCTATGGCTACACCTTC. This chain joins TRBV7-9 and TRBJ1-2; the D is unclear. V was cut by 5 bases and J by 4 bases, with 11 bases left in between. Germline V lookup: CDR1 SEHNR, CDR2 FQNEAQ (reference sequence). The CDR3 is 13 residues long.

The genes are TRBV6-6 and TRBJ2-7; TRBD1 is a possible D gene (6 bases). The CDR3 runs 14 residues. V shed 5 bases and J shed 5 bases, with 16 bases lying between them. Per germline, CDR1 MNHNY and CDR2 SVGAGI (reference sequence). CDR3 DNA: TGTGCCAGCAGTCGTACAGGGTTTGTCCACGAGCAGTACTTC. It yields the protein CASSRTGFVHEQYF.

The chain recombines TRBV2 with TRBJ2-5; D may match TRBD1 or TRBD2 (6 bases each). CDR1 is SNHLY and CDR2 is FYNNEI in the germline V gene. Between the trimmed V and J ends, which lost 3 bases and 7 bases, there was a span of 12 bases. The CDR3 has 13 residues. The CDR3, as DNA: TGTGCCAGCAGTGATAGGGGGGTCGGGACCCAGTACTTC. Translation gives CASSDRGVGTQYF.

V gene TRBV19 combines with J gene TRBJ1-3; D remains unclear. In germline, CDR1 is LNHDA, CDR2 SQIVND (reference sequence). V shed 1 base and J shed 0 bases, with 13 bases lying between them. This CDR3 region has 17 residues. The CDR3 reads CASSIGNSPISGNTIYF. In DNA, the CDR3 is TGTGCCAGTAGTATAGGTAATTCGCCCATCTCTGGAAACACCATATATTTT.

The gene calls are TRBV28 and TRBJ1-1; unclear D gene. The CDR3 totals 13 residues. Germline V gives CDR1 MDHEN, CDR2 SYDVKM. Trimming pared 7 bases from V and 0 bases from J, leaving 9 bases between. The CDR3 DNA is TGTGCCAGCAAGACTACAGTGAACACTGAAGCTTTCTTT. It specifies CASKTTVNTEAFF.

The gene calls are TRBV5-8 and TRBJ2-3; 8 nucleotides agree with TRBD2. Germline V lookup: CDR1 SGHTS, CDR2 YDEGEE. The CDR3 has 18 residues. The ends lost 1 base at V and 2 bases at J; junction bases unmatched: 12. Written as DNA, the CDR3 is TGTGCCAGCAGCTTGAATGACGGGGGGGCCTGGTACACAGATACGCAGTATTTT. Its translation is CASSLNDGGAWYTDTQYF.

The chain uses TRBV18 and TRBJ2-6, with D possibly being TRBD1 (5 bases). CDR1 and CDR2 from the germline V gene are KGHSH and LQKENI. With 3 bases removed from V and 0 bases from J, the gap between germline ends came to 18 bases. The CDR3 totals 19 residues. This chain's CDR3 is CASSPIPPGFNSGANVLTF. Here the CDR3 DNA reads TGTGCCAGCTCACCTATACCCCCAGGGTTTAACTCTGGGGCCAACGTCCTGACTTTC. Looking up the rest from reference TRBV18 and TRBJ2-6 gives the full variable domain: NAGVMQNPRHLVRRRGQEARLRCSPMKGHSHVYWYRQLPEEGLKFMVYLQKENIIDESGMPKERFSAEFPKEGPSILRIQQVVRGDSAAYFCASSPIPPGFNSGANVLTFGAGSRLTVL.